This T cell receptor (beta chain) was sequenced during a study of T cells in Graves' hyperthyroidism and ophthalmopathy. The study's findings and limits: Progression to ophthalmopathy was predicted a median of roughly 6.6 months early.

What was amplified from RNA transcripts were TCR beta CDR3 regions. HTBI primers were employed in a first-round RT-PCR of the TCR CDR3. A single record per CDR3 protein comes from TCRdb applying MiXCR to the multiplex PCR reads. Among about 640,000 distinct CDR3 sequences, more than 20% were seen once, and the ten largest hold roughly 30%. The CDR3 is 15 amino acids. Per germline, CDR1 LNHDA and CDR2 SQIVND (reference sequence). The ends lost 8 bases at V and 4 bases at J; junction bases unmatched: 14. This clonotype was seen ten or more times. No antigen is known for it. This clonotype was obtained from a man under 40 with Graves' ophthalmopathy. The sequencing input was blood. V and J are TRBV19 and TRBJ2-7; 7 bases fit TRBD2. Written as DNA, the CDR3 is TGTGCCAGTCGAAAACTAGCGTCCCCCCCGTACGAGCAGTACTTC. Residues: CASRKLASPPYEQYF.